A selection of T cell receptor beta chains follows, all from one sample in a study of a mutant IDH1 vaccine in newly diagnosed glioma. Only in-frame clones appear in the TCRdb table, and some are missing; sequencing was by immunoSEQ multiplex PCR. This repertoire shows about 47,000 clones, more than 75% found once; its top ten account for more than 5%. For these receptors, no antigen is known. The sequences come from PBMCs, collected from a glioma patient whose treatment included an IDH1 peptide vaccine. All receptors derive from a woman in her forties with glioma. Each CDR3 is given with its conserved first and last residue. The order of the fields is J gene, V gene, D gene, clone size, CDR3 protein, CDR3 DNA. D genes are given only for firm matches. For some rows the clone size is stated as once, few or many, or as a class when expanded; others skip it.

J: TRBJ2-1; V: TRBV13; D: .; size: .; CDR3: CASSLVPLVYNEQFF; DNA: TGTGCCAGCAGCTTAGTCCCTTTAGTTTACAATGAGCAGTTCTTC
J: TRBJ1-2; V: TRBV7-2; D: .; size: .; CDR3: CASSSYPMRDGGYTF; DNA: TGTGCCAGCAGCTCCTACCCCATGAGGGACGGGGGCTACACCTTC
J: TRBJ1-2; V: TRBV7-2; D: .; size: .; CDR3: CASSPSGSVNYGYTF; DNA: TGTGCCAGCAGCCCTTCAGGGTCTGTCAACTATGGCTACACCTTC
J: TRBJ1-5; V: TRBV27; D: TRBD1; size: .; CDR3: CASKPQGDSNQPQHF; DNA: TGTGCCAGCAAACCCCAGGGGGATAGCAATCAGCCCCAGCATTTT
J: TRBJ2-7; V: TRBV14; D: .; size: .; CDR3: CASSPRIRLRGSYEQYF; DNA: TGTGCCAGCAGCCCGCGGATTAGGCTGAGGGGGAGCTACGAGCAGTACTTC
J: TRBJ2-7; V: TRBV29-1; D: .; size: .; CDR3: CSVAAGNYEQYF; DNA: TGCAGCGTTGCGGCAGGGAACTACGAGCAGTACTTC
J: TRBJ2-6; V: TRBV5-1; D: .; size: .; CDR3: CASSSIGSGANVLTF; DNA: TGCGCCAGCAGCTCGATAGGTTCTGGGGCCAACGTCCTGACTTTC
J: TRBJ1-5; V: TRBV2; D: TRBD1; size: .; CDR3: CASNGGTGSNQPQHF; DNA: TGTGCCAGTAACGGTGGGACAGGGAGCAATCAGCCCCAGCATTTT
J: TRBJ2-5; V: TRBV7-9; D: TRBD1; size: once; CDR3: CASSWDSLQETQYF; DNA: TGTGCCAGCAGCTGGGACAGCTTACAAGAGACCCAGTACTTC
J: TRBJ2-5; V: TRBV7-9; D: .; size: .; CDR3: CASSVAWGREETQYF; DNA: TGTGCCAGCAGCGTAGCTTGGGGGCGAGAAGAGACCCAGTACTTC
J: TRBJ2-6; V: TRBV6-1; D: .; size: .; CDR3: CASSEVRSGANVLTF; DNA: TGTGCCAGCAGTGAAGTCAGGTCTGGGGCCAACGTCCTGACTTTC
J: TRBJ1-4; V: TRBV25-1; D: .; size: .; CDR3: CASTPTGATNEKLFF; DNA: TGTGCCAGCACTCCGACGGGAGCAACTAATGAAAAACTGTTTTTT
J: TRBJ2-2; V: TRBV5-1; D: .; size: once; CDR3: CASSFTILNTGELFF; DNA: TGCGCCAGCAGCTTCACCATTCTTAACACCGGGGAGCTGTTTTTT
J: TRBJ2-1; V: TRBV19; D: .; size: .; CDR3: CASSRVGSYNEQFF; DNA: TGTGCCAGTAGTCGTGTGGGCTCCTACAATGAGCAGTTCTTC
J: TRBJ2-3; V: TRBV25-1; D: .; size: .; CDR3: CASVGGLTGTTDTQYF; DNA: TGTGCCAGCGTCGGAGGGTTAACAGGGACTACAGATACGCAGTATTTT
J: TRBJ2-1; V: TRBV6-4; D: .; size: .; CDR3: CASSETLRNEQFF; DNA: TGTGCCAGCAGTGAGACACTGCGCAATGAGCAGTTCTTC
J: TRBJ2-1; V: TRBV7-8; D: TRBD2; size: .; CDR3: CASSFPRGGRNEQFF; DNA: TGTGCCAGCAGCTTCCCACGGGGGGGCCGGAATGAGCAGTTCTTC
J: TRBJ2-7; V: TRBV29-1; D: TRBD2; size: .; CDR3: CSVGLAGGPSGYEQYF; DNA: TGCAGCGTGGGACTAGCGGGGGGCCCTTCCGGCTACGAGCAGTACTTC
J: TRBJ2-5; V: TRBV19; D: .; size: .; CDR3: CASRQSGETQYF; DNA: TGTGCCAGTAGACAGAGCGGAGAGACCCAGTACTTC
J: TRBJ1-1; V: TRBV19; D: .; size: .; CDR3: CASSIYSGNTEAFF; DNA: TGTGCCAGTAGTATTTATTCGGGGAACACTGAAGCTTTCTTT
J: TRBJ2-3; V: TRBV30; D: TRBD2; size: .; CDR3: CAWNRPGGGPSTDTQYF; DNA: TGTGCCTGGAACCGACCGGGGGGAGGGCCAAGCACAGATACGCAGTATTTT
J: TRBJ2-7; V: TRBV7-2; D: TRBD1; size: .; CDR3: CASSSYPGTAYQQYF; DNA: TGTGCCAGCAGCTCTTACCCCGGGACAGCCTACCAGCAGTACTTC
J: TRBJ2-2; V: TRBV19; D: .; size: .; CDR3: CASSIAGATGELFF; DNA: TGTGCCAGTAGTATAGCGGGAGCGACCGGGGAGCTGTTTTTT
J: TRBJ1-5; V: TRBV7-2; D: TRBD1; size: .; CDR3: CASSSRDSNQPQHF; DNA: TGTGCCAGCAGCTCGAGGGACAGTAATCAGCCCCAGCATTTT
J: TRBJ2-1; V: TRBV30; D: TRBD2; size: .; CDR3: CAWEGRRTSGRGAYNEQFF; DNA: TGTGCCTGGGAGGGGCGAAGGACTAGCGGGAGGGGAGCCTACAATGAGCAGTTCTTC
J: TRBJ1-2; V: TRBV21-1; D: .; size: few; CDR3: CASAQNCRGCVYGYTF; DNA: TGTGCCAGTGCCCAAAACTGTCGGGGCTGCGTCTATGGCTACACCTTC
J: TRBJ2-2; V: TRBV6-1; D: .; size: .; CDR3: CASSESADTGELFF; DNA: TGTGCCAGCAGTGAATCCGCGGACACCGGGGAGCTGTTTTTT
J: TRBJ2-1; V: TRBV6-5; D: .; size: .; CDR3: CASTAGPDEQFF; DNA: TGTGCCAGTACTGCGGGTCCGGATGAGCAGTTCTTC
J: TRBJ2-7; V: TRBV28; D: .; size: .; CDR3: CASSSFSYEQYF; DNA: TGTGCCAGCAGTTCATTTTCCTACGAGCAGTACTTC
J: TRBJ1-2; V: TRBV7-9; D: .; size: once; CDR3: CASSLGGSDYGYTF; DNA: TGTGCCAGCAGCTTAGGTGGGTCGGACTATGGCTACACCTTC
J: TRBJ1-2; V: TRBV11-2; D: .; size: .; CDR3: CASSLRLGSLPAYGYTF; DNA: TGTGCCAGCAGCCTTAGATTAGGGTCCCTTCCGGCCTATGGCTACACCTTC
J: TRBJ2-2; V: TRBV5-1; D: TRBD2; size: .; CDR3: CASSPGLAGTITGELFF; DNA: TGCGCCAGCAGCCCGGGACTAGCGGGGACAATCACCGGGGAGCTGTTTTTT
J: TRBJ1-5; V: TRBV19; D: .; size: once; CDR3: CASSFPGYGSNQPQHF; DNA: TGTGCCAGTAGTTTCCCGGGGTATGGGAGCAATCAGCCCCAGCATTTT
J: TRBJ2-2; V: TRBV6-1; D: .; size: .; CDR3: CASSEARPPTTGELFF; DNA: TGTGCCAGCAGTGAAGCCCGGCCACCAACCACCGGGGAGCTGTTTTTT
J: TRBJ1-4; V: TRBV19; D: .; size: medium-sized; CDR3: CASSPHFWGADEKLFF; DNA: TGTGCCAGTAGTCCCCATTTTTGGGGAGCAGATGAAAAACTGTTTTTT
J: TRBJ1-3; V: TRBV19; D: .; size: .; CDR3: CASTSDSPGNTIYF; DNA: TGTGCCAGTACCTCGGACAGTCCTGGAAACACCATATATTTT
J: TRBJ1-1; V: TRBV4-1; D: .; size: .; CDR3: CASSLSGEGSEAFF; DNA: TGCGCCAGCAGCCTCTCCGGGGAGGGCAGCGAAGCTTTCTTT
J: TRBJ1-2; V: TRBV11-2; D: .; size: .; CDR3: CASSSQNAYGYTF; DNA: TGTGCCAGCAGCTCACAAAACGCCTATGGCTACACCTTC
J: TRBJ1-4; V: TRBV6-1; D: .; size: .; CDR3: CASTRATNEKLFF; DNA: TGTGCCAGCACCCGGGCAACTAATGAAAAACTGTTTTTT
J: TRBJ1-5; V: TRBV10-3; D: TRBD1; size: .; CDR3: CAIQGTGGNQPQHF; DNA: TGTGCCATCCAAGGGACAGGGGGCAATCAGCCCCAGCATTTT
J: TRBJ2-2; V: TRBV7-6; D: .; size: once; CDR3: CASSLITGLNTGELFF; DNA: TGTGCCAGCAGCTTAATCACAGGGCTGAACACCGGGGAGCTGTTTTTT
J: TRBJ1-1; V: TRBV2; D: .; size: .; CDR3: CASSYRGGEAFF; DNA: TGTGCCAGCAGTTACCGGGGGGGTGAAGCTTTCTTT
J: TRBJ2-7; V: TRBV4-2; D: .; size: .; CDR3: CASSQVGSDYEQYF; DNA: TGTGCCAGCAGCCAAGTAGGCTCGGACTACGAGCAGTACTTC
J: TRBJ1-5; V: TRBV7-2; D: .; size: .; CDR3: CASSPRGGAQPQHF; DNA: TGTGCCAGCAGCCCTCGTGGCGGGGCCCAGCCCCAGCATTTT
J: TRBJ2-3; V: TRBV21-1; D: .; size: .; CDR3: CASSWGQASTDTQYF; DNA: TGTGCCAGCAGCTGGGGACAGGCTAGCACAGATACGCAGTATTTT
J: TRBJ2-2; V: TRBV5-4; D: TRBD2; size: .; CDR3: CASSKRGSGELFF; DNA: TGTGCCAGCAGCAAGCGGGGGTCCGGGGAGCTGTTTTTT
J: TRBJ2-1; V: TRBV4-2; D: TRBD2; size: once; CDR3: CASTSGGRSSYNEQFF; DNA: TGTGCCAGCACCTCGGGGGGGCGAAGCTCCTACAATGAGCAGTTCTTC
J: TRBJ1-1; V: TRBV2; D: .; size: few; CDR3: CASSEAVIGASTEAFF; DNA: TGTGCCAGCAGTGAAGCAGTGATAGGGGCGAGCACTGAAGCTTTCTTT
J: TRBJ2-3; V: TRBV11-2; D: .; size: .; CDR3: CASSSAGYWPFDTQYF; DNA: TGTGCCAGCAGCTCCGCTGGGTACTGGCCTTTTGATACGCAGTATTTT
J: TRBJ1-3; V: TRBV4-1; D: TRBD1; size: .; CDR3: CASSQYHDRDSGNTIYF; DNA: TGCGCCAGCAGCCAATACCATGACAGGGACTCTGGAAACACCATATATTTT
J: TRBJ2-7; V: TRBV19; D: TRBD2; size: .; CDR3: CASSIQAGGRYEQYF; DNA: TGTGCCAGTAGTATCCAGGCGGGAGGGCGCTACGAGCAGTACTTC
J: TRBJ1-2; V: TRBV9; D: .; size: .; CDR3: CASSVPPHNGPYGYTF; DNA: TGTGCCAGCAGCGTCCCTCCCCACAACGGACCCTATGGCTACACCTTC
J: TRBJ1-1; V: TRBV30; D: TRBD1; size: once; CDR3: CAWRGQLYTEAFF; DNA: TGTGCCTGGAGGGGACAGTTATACACTGAAGCTTTCTTT